This is a list of T cell receptor beta chains from one sample in a study of cytomegalovirus exposure and HLA in healthy donors. Using immunoSEQ multiplex PCR, the repertoire was profiled, and TCRdb retains in-frame clones only, with some absent. Among fewer than 250,000 clones listed, around 80% were seen once. Sequenced sample: PBMCs. These receptor sequences come from a woman in her thirties or forties in good health and CMV-seronegative. Each CDR3 is given with its conserved first and last residue. D genes are given only for firm matches. The size field is filled for only some rows; it gives once, few, many or a size class.

abundance	v_gene	j_gene	d_gene	CDR3aa	CDR3nt
-	TRBV10-3	TRBJ2-2	TRBD1	CATGQGANTGELFF	TGTGCCACCGGACAGGGGGCAAACACCGGGGAGCTGTTTTTT
-	TRBV5-1	TRBJ2-1	TRBD2	CASSPSGSSYNEQFF	TGCGCCAGCAGCCCTAGCGGGTCTTCCTACAATGAGCAGTTCTTC
-	TRBV4-3	TRBJ1-2	-	CASSPTAGGSGYTF	TGCGCCAGCAGCCCTACCGCCGGGGGAAGTGGCTACACCTTC
-	TRBV14	TRBJ2-1	-	CASSHSRRAYNEQFF	TGTGCCAGCAGCCATTCACGCAGGGCTTACAATGAGCAGTTCTTC
-	TRBV6-5	TRBJ2-1	-	CASSYFFGGNEQFF	TGTGCCAGCAGTTATTTCTTCGGAGGCAATGAGCAGTTCTTC
-	TRBV7-2	TRBJ2-3	TRBD2	CASSSQLRPSGDTQYF	TGTGCCAGCAGCTCACAATTAAGGCCTAGCGGAGATACGCAGTATTTT
-	TRBV6-5	TRBJ1-4	-	CASSYSNSNEKLFF	TGTGCCAGCAGTTACTCGAACAGTAATGAAAAACTGTTTTTT
-	TRBV5-8	TRBJ2-5	TRBD1	CASSLGPGGQETQYF	TGTGCCAGCAGCTTGGGCCCAGGGGGCCAAGAGACCCAGTACTTC
-	TRBV13	TRBJ2-5	-	CASSLGPRPPQYF	TGTGCCAGCAGCTTAGGCCCTAGGCCGCCCCAGTACTTC
-	TRBV18	TRBJ2-1	TRBD1	CASSPTGTGVKNEQFF	TGTGCCAGCTCACCGACCGGGACAGGGGTGAAGAATGAGCAGTTCTTC
-	TRBV19	TRBJ1-1	-	CASSESRENTEAFF	TGTGCCAGTAGTGAGTCCCGGGAGAACACTGAAGCTTTCTTT
-	TRBV6-4	TRBJ2-3	-	CASSRGSGIGDTQYF	TGTGCCAGCAGTAGGGGTAGCGGAATAGGAGATACGCAGTATTTT
-	TRBV5-8	TRBJ1-4	-	CASSLGSVSPNEKLFF	TGTGCCAGCAGCTTGGGGTCGGTTTCGCCCAATGAAAAACTGTTTTTT
-	TRBV7-3	TRBJ2-3	TRBD2	CASSSSHGADLGTTDTQYF	TGTGCCAGCAGCTCCTCCCATGGGGCGGATCTCGGGACTACTGATACGCAGTATTTT
-	TRBV5-1	TRBJ2-2	-	CASSQAPTGELFF	TGCGCCAGCAGCCAGGCCCCAACCGGGGAGCTGTTTTTT
-	TRBV30	TRBJ2-2	TRBD2	CASRLAGNTGELFF	TGTGCCTCTCGACTAGCGGGAAACACCGGGGAGCTGTTTTTT
once	TRBV27	TRBJ1-1	-	CASRQGNTEAFF	TGTGCCAGCAGACAGGGGAACACTGAAGCTTTCTTT
-	TRBV6-5	TRBJ1-2	TRBD1	CASSRTGGAGGYTF	TGTGCCAGCAGCAGGACAGGGGGCGCGGGCGGCTACACCTTC
once	TRBV30	TRBJ1-6	-	CAWRAGNSLHF	TGTGCCTGGAGGGCGGGGAACTCCCTCCACTTT
-	TRBV19	TRBJ2-7	TRBD1	CASSGDRGYEQYF	TGTGCCAGTAGTGGGGACAGGGGGTACGAGCAGTACTTC
few	TRBV5-1	TRBJ2-5	TRBD2	CASSFWGGQETQYF	TGCGCCAGCAGCTTTTGGGGGGGACAAGAGACCCAGTACTTC
-	TRBV11-2	TRBJ2-3	TRBD1	CASSLGTGSDTQYF	TGTGCCAGCAGCTTAGGGACAGGGTCAGATACGCAGTATTTT
-	TRBV2	TRBJ2-3	TRBD1	CASSEARLGGLDTQYF	TGTGCCAGCAGTGAAGCGCGGTTAGGGGGCTTAGATACGCAGTATTTT
-	TRBV15	TRBJ2-1	-	CATSTGSSYNEQFF	TGTGCCACCAGCACCGGGAGCTCCTACAATGAGCAGTTCTTC
-	TRBV7-2	TRBJ2-3	-	CASSLEPPTLGGQYF	TGTGCCAGCAGCTTAGAGCCGCCGACGCTGGGGGGGCAGTATTTT
-	TRBV19	TRBJ2-2	TRBD1	CASSVDRGITGELFF	TGTGCCAGTAGTGTGGACAGGGGGATCACCGGGGAGCTGTTTTTT
few	TRBV9	TRBJ2-7	-	CASSAATGTEQYF	TGTGCCAGCAGCGCCGCCACAGGGACCGAGCAGTACTTC
-	TRBV5-5	TRBJ1-4	-	CASSWGTTTNEKLFF	TGTGCCAGCAGCTGGGGGACAACAACTAATGAAAAACTGTTTTTT
-	TRBV5-4	TRBJ1-2	-	CASSLGQGKPNYGYTF	TGTGCCAGCAGCTTGGGGCAGGGGAAACCTAACTATGGCTACACCTTC
-	TRBV11-2	TRBJ2-5	TRBD1	CASSSDRLQETQYF	TGTGCCAGCAGCTCGGACAGGCTCCAAGAGACCCAGTACTTC
-	TRBV7-3	TRBJ1-1	-	CASSLVREATEAFF	TGTGCCAGCAGCTTAGTCAGGGAGGCCACTGAAGCTTTCTTT
-	TRBV5-8	TRBJ1-1	TRBD1	CASSFRQGEAFF	TGTGCCAGCAGCTTCAGACAGGGGGAAGCTTTCTTT
once	TRBV2	TRBJ2-7	TRBD1	CASRPTGTGFEQYF	TGTGCCAGCAGACCCACCGGGACAGGCTTCGAGCAGTACTTC
-	TRBV9	TRBJ2-3	-	CASSVRGTDTQYF	TGTGCCAGCAGCGTACGGGGCACAGATACGCAGTATTTT
-	TRBV4-3	TRBJ2-1	TRBD2	CASSQEAGLAAYNEQFF	TGCGCCAGCAGCCAAGAGGCAGGACTAGCGGCCTACAATGAGCAGTTCTTC
-	TRBV7-6	TRBJ2-1	-	CASSLAHPSEAYNEQFF	TGTGCCAGCAGCTTAGCGCACCCTAGCGAGGCCTACAATGAGCAGTTCTTC
once	TRBV7-3	TRBJ1-2	-	CASSPSGEGGYTF	TGTGCCAGCAGCCCATCGGGGGAGGGTGGCTACACCTTC
few	TRBV6-6	TRBJ1-5	TRBD1	CASSDRQGSQPQHF	TGTGCCAGCAGTGACCGACAGGGTAGCCAGCCCCAGCATTTT
-	TRBV5-6	TRBJ1-4	TRBD1	CASSRPGGGDEKLFF	TGTGCCAGCAGCCGTCCAGGGGGTGGGGATGAAAAACTGTTTTTT
few	TRBV5-1	TRBJ1-1	-	CASSLGGEGGTEAFF	TGCGCCAGCAGCCTAGGCGGGGAAGGAGGCACTGAAGCTTTCTTT
-	TRBV6-1	TRBJ2-1	TRBD2	CASRALSGTYNEQFF	TGTGCCAGCAGGGCCTTGAGCGGGACCTACAATGAGCAGTTCTTC
few	TRBV19	TRBJ1-2	TRBD1	CASKDRAYGYTF	TGTGCCAGTAAGGACAGGGCCTATGGCTACACCTTC
-	TRBV19	TRBJ2-7	-	CASSIGPGLPYEQYF	TGTGCCAGTAGTATAGGGCCGGGACTTCCATACGAGCAGTACTTC
-	TRBV5-5	TRBJ2-3	-	CASSSWQGWLDF	TGTGCCAGCAGCTCCTGGCAGGGGTGGTTGGATTTT
-	TRBV6-1	TRBJ1-5	TRBD1	CASSGQGGRGSNQPQHF	TGTGCCAGCAGTGGACAGGGGGGTAGGGGTAGCAATCAGCCCCAGCATTTT
once	TRBV14	TRBJ1-2	-	CASSQVGGNRQGYTF	TGTGCCAGCAGCCAAGTTGGCGGCAACAGACAGGGCTACACCTTC
-	TRBV4-3	TRBJ2-3	-	CASSLNRGTDTQYF	TGCGCCAGCAGCCTCAACAGGGGCACAGATACGCAGTATTTT
-	TRBV15	TRBJ2-2	-	CATSRDLNTGELFF	TGTGCCACCAGCAGAGACCTGAACACCGGGGAGCTGTTTTTT
-	TRBV11-3	TRBJ2-7	-	CASTGTSSSYEQYF	TGTGCCAGCACCGGGACTTCCAGCTCCTACGAGCAGTACTTC